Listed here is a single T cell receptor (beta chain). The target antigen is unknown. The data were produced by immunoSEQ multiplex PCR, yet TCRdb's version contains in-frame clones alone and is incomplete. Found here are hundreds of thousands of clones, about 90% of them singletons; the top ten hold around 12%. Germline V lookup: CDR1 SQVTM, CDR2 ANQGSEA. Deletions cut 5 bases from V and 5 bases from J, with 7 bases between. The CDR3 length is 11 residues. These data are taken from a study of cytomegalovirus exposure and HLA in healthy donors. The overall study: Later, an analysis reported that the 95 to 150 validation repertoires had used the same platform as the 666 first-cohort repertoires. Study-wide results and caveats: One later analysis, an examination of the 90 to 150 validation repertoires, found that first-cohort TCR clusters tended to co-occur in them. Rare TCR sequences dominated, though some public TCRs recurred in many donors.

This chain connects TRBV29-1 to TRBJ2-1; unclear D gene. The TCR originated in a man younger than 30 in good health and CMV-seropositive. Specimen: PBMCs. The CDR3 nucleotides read TGCAGCGTTTTACAGAACAATGAGCAGTTCTTC. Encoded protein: CSVLQNNEQFF.